This T cell receptor (beta chain) was sequenced during a study of T cells in localized non-small cell lung cancer. The study's findings and limits: Adjacent lung tissue had a median approximately 61 of the top 100 clones found in the tumor. It was uninvolved adjacent lung that showed the highest T cell clonality, exceeding tumor. Longer survival (overall) was linked to higher T cell density in blood. Owing to sequencing of a solitary tumor region, heterogeneity cannot be discounted.

V dropped 1 base and J dropped 8 bases, with 11 bases sitting between them. The CDR3 runs to 13 residues. Germline V gene sequence: CDR1 SNHLY, CDR2 FYNNEI. Remarks on this clone: Its antigen is unidentified.

TCRdb's copy holds only in-frame clones and misses some; the assay was immunoSEQ multiplex PCR. This sample has about 54,000 clones, with under 85% found just once. The material was peripheral blood, obtained before any cancer treatment. The receptor comes from a female donor older than 55 with stage II squamous cell lung carcinoma. V is TRBV2 and J is TRBJ1-2, with D tentatively TRBD1 (5 bases). The CDR3, as DNA: TGTGCCAGCAGTGAAGAGGGATGGGGCGGCTACACCTTC. This encodes CASSEEGWGGYTF.